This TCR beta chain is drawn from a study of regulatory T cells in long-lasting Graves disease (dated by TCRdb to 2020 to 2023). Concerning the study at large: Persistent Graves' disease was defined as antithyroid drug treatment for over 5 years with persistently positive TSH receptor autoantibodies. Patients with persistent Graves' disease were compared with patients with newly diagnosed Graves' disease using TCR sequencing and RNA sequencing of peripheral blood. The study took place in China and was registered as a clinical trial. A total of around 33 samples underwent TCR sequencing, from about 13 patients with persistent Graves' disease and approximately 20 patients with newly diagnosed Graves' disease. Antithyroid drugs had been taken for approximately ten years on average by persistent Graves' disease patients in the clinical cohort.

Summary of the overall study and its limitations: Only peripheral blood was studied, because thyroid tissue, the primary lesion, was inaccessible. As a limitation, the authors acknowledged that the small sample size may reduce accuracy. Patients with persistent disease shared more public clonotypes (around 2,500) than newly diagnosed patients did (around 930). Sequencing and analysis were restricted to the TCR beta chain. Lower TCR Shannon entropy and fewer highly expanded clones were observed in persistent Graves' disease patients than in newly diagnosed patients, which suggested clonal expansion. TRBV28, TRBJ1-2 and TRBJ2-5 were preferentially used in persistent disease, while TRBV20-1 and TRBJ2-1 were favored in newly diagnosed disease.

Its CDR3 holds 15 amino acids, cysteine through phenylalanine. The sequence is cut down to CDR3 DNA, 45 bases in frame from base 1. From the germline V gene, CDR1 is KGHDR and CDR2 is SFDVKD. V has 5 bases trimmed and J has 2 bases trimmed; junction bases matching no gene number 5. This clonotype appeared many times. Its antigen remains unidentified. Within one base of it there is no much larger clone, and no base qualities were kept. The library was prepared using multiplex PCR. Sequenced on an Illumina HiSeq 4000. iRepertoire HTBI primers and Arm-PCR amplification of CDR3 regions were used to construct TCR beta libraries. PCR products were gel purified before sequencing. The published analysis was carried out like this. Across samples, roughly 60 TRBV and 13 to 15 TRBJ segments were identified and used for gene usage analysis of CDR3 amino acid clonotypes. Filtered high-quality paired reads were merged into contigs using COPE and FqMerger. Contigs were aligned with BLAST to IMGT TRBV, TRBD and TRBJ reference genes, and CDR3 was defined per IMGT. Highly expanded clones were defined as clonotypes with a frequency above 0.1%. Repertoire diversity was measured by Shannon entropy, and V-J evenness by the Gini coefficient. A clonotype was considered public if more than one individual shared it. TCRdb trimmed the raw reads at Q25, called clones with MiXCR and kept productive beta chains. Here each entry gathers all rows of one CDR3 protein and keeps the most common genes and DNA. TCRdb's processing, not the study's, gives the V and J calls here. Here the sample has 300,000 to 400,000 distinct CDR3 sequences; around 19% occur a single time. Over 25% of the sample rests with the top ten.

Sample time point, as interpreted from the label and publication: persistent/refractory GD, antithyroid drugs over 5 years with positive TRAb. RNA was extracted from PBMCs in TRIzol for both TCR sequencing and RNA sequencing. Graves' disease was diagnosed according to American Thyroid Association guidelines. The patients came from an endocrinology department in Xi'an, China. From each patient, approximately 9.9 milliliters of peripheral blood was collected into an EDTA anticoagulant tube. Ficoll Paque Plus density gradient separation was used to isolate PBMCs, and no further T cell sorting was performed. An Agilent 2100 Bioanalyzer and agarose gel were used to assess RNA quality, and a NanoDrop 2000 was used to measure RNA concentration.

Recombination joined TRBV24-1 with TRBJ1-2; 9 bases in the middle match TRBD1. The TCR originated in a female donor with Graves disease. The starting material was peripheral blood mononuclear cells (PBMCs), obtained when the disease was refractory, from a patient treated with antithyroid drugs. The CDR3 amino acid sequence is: CATSGGQGENYGYTF. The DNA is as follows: TGTGCCACCAGTGGGGGACAGGGCGAAAACTATGGCTACACCTTC.